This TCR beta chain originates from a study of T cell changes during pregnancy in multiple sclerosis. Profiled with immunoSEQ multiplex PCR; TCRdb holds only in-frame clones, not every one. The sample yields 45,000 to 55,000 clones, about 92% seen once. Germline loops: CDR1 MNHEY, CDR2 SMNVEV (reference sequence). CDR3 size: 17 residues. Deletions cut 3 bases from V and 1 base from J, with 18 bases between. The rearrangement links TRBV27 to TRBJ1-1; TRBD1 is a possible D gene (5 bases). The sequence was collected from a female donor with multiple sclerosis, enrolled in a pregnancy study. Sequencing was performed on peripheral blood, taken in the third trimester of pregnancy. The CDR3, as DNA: TGTGCCAGCAGTTTTCGTCGTTCCTCAGACAGGAACACTGAAGCTTTCTTT. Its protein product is CASSFRRSSDRNTEAFF.